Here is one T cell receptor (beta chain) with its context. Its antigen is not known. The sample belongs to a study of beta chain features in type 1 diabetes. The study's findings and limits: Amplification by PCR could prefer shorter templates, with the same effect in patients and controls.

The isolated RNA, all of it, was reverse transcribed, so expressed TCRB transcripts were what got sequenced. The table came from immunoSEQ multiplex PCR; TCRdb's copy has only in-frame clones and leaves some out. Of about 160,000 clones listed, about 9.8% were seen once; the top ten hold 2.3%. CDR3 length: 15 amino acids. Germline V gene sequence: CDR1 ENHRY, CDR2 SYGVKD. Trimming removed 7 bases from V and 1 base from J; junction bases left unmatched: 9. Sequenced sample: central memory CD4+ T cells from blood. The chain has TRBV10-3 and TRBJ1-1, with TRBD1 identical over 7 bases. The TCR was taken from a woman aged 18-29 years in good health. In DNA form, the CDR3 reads TGTGCCATCAAGGGGGCCAGGGGTAGGAACACTGAAGCTTTCTTT. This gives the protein CAIKGARGRNTEAFF.